This T cell receptor (beta chain) was observed in a study of blood T cell repertoires in COVID-19. Germline V gene lookup returns CDR1 SGHRS and CDR2 YFSETQ. Trimming pared 2 bases from V and 10 bases from J, leaving 18 bases between. This CDR3 region has 14 residues. Per the original methods: Estimation of nucleated cell counts relied on the amplification of reference gene primers. TCRdb's copy holds only in-frame clones and misses some; the assay was immunoSEQ multiplex PCR. V, J and clone size reflect that table, while D and trimming were determined from the DNA. In the table there are 300,000 to 450,000 clones, 85% of which are singletons.

Source material: peripheral blood. This chain joins TRBV5-1 and TRBJ1-1; perhaps TRBD1 as D (5 bases). This receptor was obtained from a woman younger than 30 with acute or convalescent COVID-19. The DNA of the CDR3 is TGCGCCAGCAGCTTATCCGACAGTGCGGAAAGAGCTTTCTTT. Its protein is CASSLSDSAERAFF.